These 20 T cell receptor beta chains originate from one sample sequenced in a study of T cell repertoires in cytomegalovirus infection. TCRdb processed the reads anew with MiXCR; each CDR3 protein has one entry. The sample has around 450,000 distinct CDR3 sequences, roughly 10% seen once. Sequencing used PBMCs. These receptor sequences come from a human donor in good health (CMV status not recorded). Some clones in this sample may be carry-over from other donors' samples.

This clonotype occurred many times. This chain uses TRBV12-3 or TRBV12-4 with TRBJ1-5, with D perhaps matching TRBD1 (6 bases). Between the trimmed V and J ends, which lost 0 bases and 5 bases, there was a span of 14 bases. The CDR3 has 16 residues. This CDR3 reads CASSLAARGVDQPQHF. The DNA for the CDR3 is TGTGCCAGCAGTTTAGCTGCCAGGGGAGTTGATCAGCCCCAGCATTTT.

The rearrangement uses TRBV5-1 and TRBJ2-5; a weak D match, TRBD2 (6 bases). The CDR3 totals 15 residues. Germline CDR1 and CDR2: SGHRS and YFSETQ. The ends were cut back, 4 bases at V and 5 bases at J, with 18 bases in the middle. As DNA, the CDR3 is TGCGCCAGCAGCGACCGGGGAGGATCGTCGGAGACCCAGTACTTC. It yields the protein CASSDRGGSSETQYF.

This clonotype showed up many times. The CDR3 bases are TGTGCCAGCAGTGAAGGGACAGTTCACTCTGGAAACACCATATATTTT. This codes for CASSEGTVHSGNTIYF. This sequence joins TRBV6-1 and TRBJ1-3; D might be TRBD1 (6 bases). The CDR3 length is 16 residues. Germline lookup yields CDR1 MNHNS and CDR2 SASEGT. The V and J ends lost 1 base and 0 bases respectively, with 10 bases between them.

This clonotype occurred many times. The chain combines TRBV28 with TRBJ2-7; D is unclear. V lost 3 bases and J lost 6, with 12 bases in between. The germline V gene has CDR1 MDHEN and CDR2 SYDVKM. This CDR3 spans 13 amino acids. The CDR3 DNA reads TGTGCCAGCAGTTTCGGACGACTCCGCGAGCAGTACTTC. Translated, it gives CASSFGRLREQYF.

This clonotype was counted many times. The V call is TRBV12-3 or TRBV12-4, the J call TRBJ1-1; TRBD1 matches 9 bases. This CDR3 has 15 amino acids. J was trimmed by 4 bases and V by 7 bases; bases with no gene match: 10. The CDR3 DNA reads as TGTGCCAGCATCCTGGACAGGGGAGGGACCACTGAAGCTTTCTTT. This encodes CASILDRGGTTEAFF.

This clonotype was observed at least ten times. This chain links TRBV12-3 or TRBV12-4 with TRBJ1-5; D remains ambiguous. Deletions cut 5 bases from V and 4 bases from J, with 9 bases between. The CDR3 runs to 13 residues. The CDR3 nucleotides read TGTGCCAGCAGTGCCCCGGGGAATCAGCCCCAGCATTTT. It encodes CASSAPGNQPQHF.

This clonotype was counted between two and nine times. The rearrangement joins TRBV2 to TRBJ1-3; no definite D call. Trimming took 6 bases from V and 0 from J, leaving 15 bases between them. This CDR3 has 16 amino acids. CDR1 is SNHLY, CDR2 FYNNEI, per germline. The CDR3 sequence is CASRVRLATSGNTIYF. Here the CDR3 DNA reads TGTGCCAGCAGGGTTAGGTTGGCTACCTCTGGAAACACCATATATTTT.

The chain uses TRBV5-4 and TRBJ2-3, with unresolved D. V lost 0 bases and J 7 bases, leaving 9 bases between the germline ends. The CDR3 contains 13 residues. The germline V gene has CDR1 SGHNT and CDR2 YYREEE (reference sequence). The CDR3 sequence is CASSLVGRNTQYF. The CDR3 DNA sequence: TGTGCCAGCAGCTTGGTAGGCCGGAATACGCAGTATTTT.

This clonotype was seen repeatedly, ten times or more. The chain is built from TRBV25-1 and TRBJ2-3; a possible D gene is TRBD2 (5 bases). The V gene lost 2 bases and the J gene lost 2 bases, with 14 bases spanning the gap. The CDR3 extends over 16 amino acids. CDR1 and CDR2 (germline): MGHDK, SYGVNS. The CDR3 coding sequence is TGTGCCAGCAGTGAAGGTTTTTGGGAGTCCACAGATACGCAGTATTTT. Its translation is CASSEGFWESTDTQYF.

The chain recombines TRBV30 with TRBJ2-2; no reliable D call. The CDR3 spans 15 residues. Germline V CDR1 and CDR2: GTSNPN, SVGIG (reference sequence). V was pared by 0 bases and J by 0 bases, with 8 bases between. The CDR3 loop reads CAWSVGLANTGELFF. CDR3 DNA sequence: TGTGCCTGGAGTGTAGGGCTAGCGAACACCGGGGAGCTGTTTTTT.

The chain uses TRBV25-1 and TRBJ2-1; a weak D match, TRBD2 (6 bases). The CDR3 spans 15 residues. In germline, CDR1 is MGHDK, CDR2 SYGVNS. V lost 2 bases and J lost 4, with 12 bases in between. The CDR3: CASSEAWGVYNEQFF. The CDR3 DNA reads TGTGCCAGCAGTGAAGCCTGGGGGGTTTACAATGAGCAGTTCTTC.

This clonotype was picked up a small number of times. This chain joins TRBV20-1 and TRBJ1-5, with D perhaps matching TRBD1 (6 bases). CDR3 length: 15 residues. With 5 bases removed from V and 2 bases from J, the gap between germline ends came to 16 bases. Germline V gene data show CDR1 as DFQATT and CDR2 as SNEGSKA (reference sequence). The CDR3 DNA follows: TGCAGTGCTTCCAGGGGAGGGATACGCAATCAGCCCCAGCATTTT. As protein: CSASRGGIRNQPQHF.

The V gene is TRBV15, the J gene TRBJ1-5, with D possibly matching TRBD1 (6 bases). Germline CDR1 is LNHNV and CDR2 is YYDKDF (reference sequence). The CDR3 has 15 amino acids. Trimming took off 8 bases at V and 7 bases at J, with 21 bases between the two ends. CDR3 sequence: CATRKGHLDGQPQHF. CDR3 in DNA: TGTGCCACCCGTAAGGGACACCTCGACGGGCAGCCCCAGCATTTT.

This clonotype was detected ten times or more. The chain uses TRBV28 and TRBJ1-6, with D maybe TRBD1 (5 bases). The CDR3 has 15 amino acids. With 7 bases removed from V and 7 bases from J, the gap between germline ends came to 17 bases. In germline, CDR1 is MDHEN, CDR2 SYDVKM. The CDR3 nucleotides read TGTGCCAGCACTTCGAGCGGGACGGCGAATTCACCCCTCCACTTT. Its protein is CASTSSGTANSPLHF.

This clonotype was seen a few times. The chain is built from TRBV29-1 and TRBJ2-6; 7 bases are a match to TRBD1. V shed 0 bases, J shed 0 bases, and the junction held 5 bases outside the gene matches. CDR1 is SQVTM and CDR2 is ANQGSEA in the germline V gene. CDR3 length: 17 amino acids. DNA of the CDR3: TGCAGCGTTGAAGATTCGGGACAGAGCTCTGGGGCCAACGTCCTGACTTTC. This gives the protein CSVEDSGQSSGANVLTF. The whole variable domain, remainder taken from reference TRBV29-1 and TRBJ2-6, is SAVISQKPSRDICQRGTSLTIQCQVDSQVTMMFWYRQQPGQSLTLIATANQGSEATYESGFVIDKFPISRPNLTFSTLTVSNMSPEDSSIYLCSVEDSGQSSGANVLTFGAGSRLTVL.

This clonotype was counted at least ten times. The rearrangement uses TRBV7-3 and TRBJ2-7; maybe TRBD1 (5 bases). The CDR3 length is 15 residues. Germline-derived CDR1 and CDR2 are SGHTA and FQGTGA. V was trimmed by 0 bases and J by 1 base, leaving 10 bases between them. CDR3 sequence: CASSLTDSRSYEQYF. In DNA, the CDR3 is TGTGCCAGCAGCTTAACCGACAGCCGATCCTACGAGCAGTACTTC. The whole variable domain, filled in from reference TRBV7-3 and TRBJ2-7, reads GAGVSQTPSNKVTEKGKYVELRCDPISGHTALYWYRQSLGQGPEFLIYFQGTGAADDSGLPNDRFFAVRPEGSVSTLKIQRTERGDSAVYLCASSLTDSRSYEQYFGPGTRLTVT.

Written as DNA, the CDR3 is TGCAGTGCTAGCGGGTGGCAGAACTATGGCTACACCTTC. This gives the protein CSASGWQNYGYTF. The V and J genes are TRBV20-1 and TRBJ1-2; no definite D call. V lost 3 bases to trimming and J lost 2 bases, with 10 bases between them. CDR1 is DFQATT, CDR2 SNEGSKA, per germline (reference sequence). This CDR3 spans 13 amino acids.

V and J are TRBV11-2 and TRBJ2-7; perhaps TRBD2 as D (5 bases). This CDR3 has 14 residues. From germline, CDR1 is SGHAT and CDR2 FQNNGV. With 1 base removed from V and 5 bases from J, the gap between germline ends came to 12 bases. The CDR3 region is CASSLVSGIDEQYF. DNA of the CDR3: TGTGCCAGCAGCTTAGTGTCCGGGATTGACGAGCAGTACTTC.

The J gene is TRBJ1-6, the V gene TRBV5-4; possible D gene TRBD1, 6 bases. Trimming cost V 1 base and J 9 bases, with 11 bases left between them. This CDR3 comprises 14 residues. Germline values: CDR1 SGHNT, CDR2 YYREEE (reference sequence). CDR3 sequence (DNA): TGTGCCAGCAGCTTGCAGGGGATCGGTTCACCCCTCCACTTT. Encoded protein: CASSLQGIGSPLHF. Complete variable domain (other parts from reference TRBV5-4 and TRBJ1-6): ETGVTQSPTHLIKTRGQQVTLRCSSQSGHNTVSWYQQALGQGPQFIFQYYREEENGRGNFPPRFSGLQFPNYSSELNVNALELDDSALYLCASSLQGIGSPLHFGNGTRLTVT.

This clonotype was picked up many times. The gene calls are TRBV5-6 and TRBJ2-7; 8 nucleotides match TRBD2. The trim removed 5 bases at V and 1 base at J, leaving 5 bases unmatched. Germline V gene data show CDR1 as SGHDT and CDR2 as YYEEEE. The CDR3 loop spans 14 amino acids. The DNA for the CDR3 is TGTGCCAGCAGATATAGCGGGGAGTCCTACGAGCAGTACTTC. This encodes CASRYSGESYEQYF.